This entry lists 9 T cell receptor beta chains sequenced from one sample in a study of blood T cell repertoires in COVID-19. The protocol was immunoSEQ multiplex PCR, while the TCRdb copy is restricted to in-frame clones and leaves out a portion. The table includes about 310,000 clones, 70% to 90% detected once. Material for sequencing was PBMCs or T cells enriched from blood (not recorded which). These receptors all stem from a woman aged 40-49 years who had recovered from COVID-19.

This clone was seen a few times. The V gene is TRBV5-8, the J gene TRBJ1-2; 9 bases line up with TRBD1. The V gene end was trimmed by 5 bases and the J gene end by 7 bases; junction bases not matched to a gene: 15. There are 16 residues in the CDR3. Germline CDR1 reads SGHTS; CDR2 reads YDEGEE. CDR3 region: CASRRGQGALNSGYTF. The CDR3, as DNA: TGTGCCAGCAGGCGGGGACAGGGAGCACTCAATTCTGGCTACACCTTC.

The V and J genes are TRBV7-9 and TRBJ2-5; weak D call: TRBD1 (5 bases). CDR3 length equals 16 residues. Germline V CDR1 and CDR2: SEHNR, FQNEAQ (reference sequence). Trimming cost V 1 base and J 4 bases, with 16 bases left between them. This chain's CDR3 is CASSLGVGRVVETQYF. The CDR3 DNA reads as TGTGCCAGCAGCTTAGGGGTTGGCAGGGTGGTAGAGACCCAGTACTTC.

The DNA of the CDR3 is TGTGCCAGCAGTTTTTTGACAGGGGTGATCCACGAGCAGTACTTC. This translates into CASSFLTGVIHEQYF. The chain has TRBV5-4 and TRBJ2-7; 8 bases are a match to TRBD1. CDR1 is SGHNT, CDR2 YYREEE, per germline (reference sequence). Losses at the gene ends were 5 bases for V and 5 bases for J; bases not matched to a gene: 12. The length of the CDR3 is 15 residues.

The CDR3 sequence: CATSDPGQVPQETQYF. CDR3 bases: TGTGCCACCAGTGATCCAGGACAGGTCCCTCAAGAGACCCAGTACTTC. This chain connects TRBV24-1 to TRBJ2-5, with 7 bases that match TRBD1. The CDR3 contains 16 residues. The germline CDR1 and CDR2 sequences are KGHDR and SFDVKD. Trimming at V came to 3 bases and at J to 2 bases, leaving 8 bases not matched to a gene.

The genes are TRBV6-6 and TRBJ2-3; 13 nucleotides align to TRBD2. The junction had 5 bases not matched to a gene; V was cut back by 6 bases and J by 2 bases. The CDR3 covers 16 residues. Germline-derived CDR1 and CDR2 are MNHNY and SVGAGI (reference sequence). CDR3 amino acids: CASSPGTSGVTDTQYF. CDR3 in DNA: TGTGCCAGCAGCCCGGGGACTAGCGGGGTCACAGATACGCAGTATTTT.

The chain couples TRBV24-1 to TRBJ2-5, with 10 positions matching TRBD2. This CDR3 region has 19 residues. Trimming removed 1 base from V and 5 bases from J; junction bases left unmatched: 15. CDR1 KGHDR and CDR2 SFDVKD come from the germline V gene. The CDR3 spells CATSDFSPWTSGGRETQYF. CDR3 sequence (DNA): TGTGCCACCAGTGATTTTTCCCCCTGGACTAGCGGAGGGAGGGAGACCCAGTACTTC.

V gene TRBV27 combines with J gene TRBJ1-5; 7 nucleotides match TRBD1. The CDR3 has 15 residues. The germline CDR1 and CDR2 sequences are MNHEY and SMNVEV (reference sequence). V was pared by 3 bases and J by 4 bases, with 6 bases of the junction left unmatched. CDR3 protein: CASSLGTANNQPQHF. The CDR3 region has the DNA TGTGCCAGCAGTTTGGGGACAGCGAATAATCAGCCCCAGCATTTT.

The chain uses TRBV5-1 and TRBJ1-2; TRBD1 agrees at 8 bases. Germline V CDR1 and CDR2: SGHRS, YFSETQ. V lost 4 bases to trimming and J lost 8 bases; unmatched junction nucleotides: 10. This CDR3 is built from 14 residues. CDR3 residues: CASSPMDRDDGYTF. CDR3 sequence (DNA): TGCGCCAGCAGCCCGATGGACAGGGATGACGGCTACACCTTC.

The rearrangement joins TRBV7-3 to TRBJ2-5; maybe TRBD2 (5 bases). Germline CDR1 SGHTA, CDR2 FQGTGA. CDR3 size: 16 residues. The V end was cut by 4 bases, the J end by 4 bases, with 19 bases between. CDR3 in DNA: TGTGCCAGCAGCTCCGCCGCGGGCGGATCGAGAGAGACCCAGTACTTC. Amino acids: CASSSAAGGSRETQYF.